This note documents a single T cell receptor beta chain sequence. Its antigen is unidentified. Germline V CDR1 and CDR2: MDHEN, SYDVKM. The CDR3 is 13 residues long. This sample is part of a study of CXCR3-negative and CXCR3-positive naive CD8 T cells. Broader study findings: Greater hydrophobicity was found in TRB CDR3s of CXCR3-positive naive cells than of CXCR3-negative naive cells. Naive cells, whether CXCR3-negative or CXCR3-positive, had similar TRBV-TRBJ usage, while memory cells differed. Naive subsets were similarly diverse, while memory CD8+ repertoires were much less diverse.

Every subset of CD8+ T cells was sorted in triplicate at 300,000 cells each. Naive CD8+ T cells displayed a CD45RO-CCR7+CD27+CD95- phenotype. The authors prepared UMI-labeled TRB cDNA libraries by 5' RACE. Reanalyzing the 5' RACE reads, TCRdb keeps one entry per CDR3 protein, without DNA. With about 50,000 distinct CDR3 sequences in the sample, the ten largest clones hold approximately 0.52%. This clonotype was sampled from a human donor in good health. Some clones in this sample may be carry-over from other donors' samples. Sequencing input: naive CXCR3+ CD8+ T cells from blood. Regarding subset: CD45RO-CCR7+CD27+CD95- naive CD8+ T cells expressing CXCR3 (TNR3+). This sequence joins TRBV28 and TRBJ1-2; the D gene TCRdb calls, TRBD1, cannot be checked with no DNA. CDR3: CASSLGAGGGYTF.